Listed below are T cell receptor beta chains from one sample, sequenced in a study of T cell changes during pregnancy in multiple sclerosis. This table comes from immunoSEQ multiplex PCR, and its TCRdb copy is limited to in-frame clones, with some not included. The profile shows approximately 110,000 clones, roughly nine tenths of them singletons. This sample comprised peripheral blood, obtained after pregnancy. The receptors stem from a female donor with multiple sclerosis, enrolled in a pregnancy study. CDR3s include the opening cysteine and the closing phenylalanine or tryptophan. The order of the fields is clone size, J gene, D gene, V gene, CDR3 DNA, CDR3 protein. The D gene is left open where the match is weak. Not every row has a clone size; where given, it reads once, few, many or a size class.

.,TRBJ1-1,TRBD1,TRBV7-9,TGTGCCAGCAGCCCACCGGGACAGGGGAGGCCTGAAGCTTTCTTT,CASSPPGQGRPEAFF
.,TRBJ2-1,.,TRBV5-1,TGCGCCAGCAGCTTGTCTGGAGGGGACTACAATGAGCAGTTCTTC,CASSLSGGDYNEQFF
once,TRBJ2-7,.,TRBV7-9,TGTGCCAGCAGCGGGCAGGGTTTCCCCTCCTACGAGCAGTACTTC,CASSGQGFPSYEQYF
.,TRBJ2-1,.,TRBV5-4,TGTGCCAGCAGCTTGGTCGGGTACAATGAGCAGTTCTTC,CASSLVGYNEQFF
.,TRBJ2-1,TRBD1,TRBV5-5,TGTGCCAGCAGCTCTCCCGTGTGGGACAGTCCATACAATGAGCAGTTCTTC,CASSSPVWDSPYNEQFF
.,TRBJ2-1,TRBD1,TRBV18,TGTGCCAGCTCACAGGGACAGGTATACAATGAGCAGTTCTTC,CASSQGQVYNEQFF
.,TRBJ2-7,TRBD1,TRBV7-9,TGTGCCAGCAGCTTAGCGGGACAGTCCTACGAGCAGTACTTC,CASSLAGQSYEQYF
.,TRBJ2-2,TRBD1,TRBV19,TGTGCCAGTAGTATAGAGGGGGGACAGGGACAAAACACCGGGGAGCTGTTTTTT,CASSIEGGQGQNTGELFF
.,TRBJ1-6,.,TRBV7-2,TGTGCCAGCAGCCCCGGACAGAGGCCCTCACCCCTCCACTTT,CASSPGQRPSPLHF
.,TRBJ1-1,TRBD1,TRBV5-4,TGTGCCAGCAGCTTGGAGCGCGAGCAGGGGGCCGGAGCTTTCTTT,CASSLEREQGAGAFF
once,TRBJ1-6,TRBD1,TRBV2,TGTGCCAGCAGGGGTAGTGGGACAGATAATTCACCCCTCCACTTT,CASRGSGTDNSPLHF
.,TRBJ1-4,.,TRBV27,TGTGCCAGCAGTAAAACACTACAGGGCATCCCTAATGAAAAACTGTTTTTT,CASSKTLQGIPNEKLFF
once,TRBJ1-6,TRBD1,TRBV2,TGTGCCAGCACTACTAGGGGCTTCAGTGCAGGGGGTGTTTCACCCCTCCACTTT,CASTTRGFSAGGVSPLHF
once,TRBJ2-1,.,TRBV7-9,TGTGCCAGTTTTAATTGGGGCCATAACAATGAGCAGTTCTTC,CASFNWGHNNEQFF
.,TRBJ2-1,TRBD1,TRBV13,TGTGCCAGCAGCTTAGAGGGACAGGGTCTATACAATGAGCAGTTCTTC,CASSLEGQGLYNEQFF
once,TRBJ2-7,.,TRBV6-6,TGTGCCAGCAGTTACTCGGGCAGGGACGAGCAGTACTTC,CASSYSGRDEQYF
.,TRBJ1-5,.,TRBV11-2,TGTGCCAGCAGCTTAGCCGAGCCGAGACAGGTAGGCGATCAGCCCCAGCATTTT,CASSLAEPRQVGDQPQHF
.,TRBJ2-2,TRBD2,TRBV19,TGTGCCTCCCGGACTAGCGGGCAGTCGAACACCGGGGAGCTGTTTTTT,CASRTSGQSNTGELFF
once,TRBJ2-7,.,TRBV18,TGTGCCAGCTCACCCACCTCCCACGGTACCAGGGAGCAGTACTTC,CASSPTSHGTREQYF
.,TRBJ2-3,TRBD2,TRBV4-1,TGCGCCATCGGGAGGGGGGATACGCAGTATTTT,CAIGRGDTQYF
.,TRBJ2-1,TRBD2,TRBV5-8,TGTGCCAGCAGCTACCCGGGACTAGCGGGGGGTAGGGAGCAGTTCTTC,CASSYPGLAGGREQFF
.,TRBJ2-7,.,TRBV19,TGTGCCAGTAGTACAGGGAAATTCTCCTACGAGCAGTACTTC,CASSTGKFSYEQYF
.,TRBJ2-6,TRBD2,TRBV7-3,TGTGCCAGCAGCCCCGCCGGGGGGGGCAGTGGGGCCAACGTCCTGACTTTC,CASSPAGGGSGANVLTF
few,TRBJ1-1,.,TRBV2,TGTGCCAGCCGCTGGGGCGCGGAAATGAACACTGAAGCTTTCTTT,CASRWGAEMNTEAFF
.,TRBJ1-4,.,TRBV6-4,TGTGCCAGCAGTAACGGGGCTAATGAAAAACTGTTTTTT,CASSNGANEKLFF
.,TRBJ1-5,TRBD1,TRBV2,TGTGCCAGCAGTCTACAGGGGGCGAGCAATCAGCCCCAGCATTTT,CASSLQGASNQPQHF